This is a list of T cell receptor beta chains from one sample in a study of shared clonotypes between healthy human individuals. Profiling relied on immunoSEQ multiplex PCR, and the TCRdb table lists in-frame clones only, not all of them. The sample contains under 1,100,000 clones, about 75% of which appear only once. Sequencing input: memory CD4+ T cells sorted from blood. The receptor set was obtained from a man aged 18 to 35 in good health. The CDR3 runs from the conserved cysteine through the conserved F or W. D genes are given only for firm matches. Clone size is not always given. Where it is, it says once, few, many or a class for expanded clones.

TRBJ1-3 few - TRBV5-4 CASSYTGLISGNTIYF TGTGCCAGCAGCTATACAGGGCTAATCTCTGGAAACACCATATATTTT
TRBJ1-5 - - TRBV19 CASTAIHSNQPQHF TGTGCCAGTACCGCGATCCATAGCAATCAGCCCCAGCATTTT
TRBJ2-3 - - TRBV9 CASSPRGASTDTQYF TGTGCCAGCAGCCCGCGGGGAGCTAGCACAGATACGCAGTATTTT
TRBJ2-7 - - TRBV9 CASSEGSGSYEQYF TGTGCCAGCAGCGAAGGGAGCGGCTCCTACGAGCAGTACTTC
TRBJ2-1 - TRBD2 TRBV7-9 CASSYGRNNEQFF TGTGCCAGCAGCTACGGGAGGAACAATGAGCAGTTCTTC
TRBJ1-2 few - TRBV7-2 CASSRQTESYGYTF TGTGCCAGCAGCCGCCAGACAGAAAGCTATGGCTACACCTTC
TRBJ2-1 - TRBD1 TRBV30 CAWIGGQGSYNEQFF TGTGCCTGGATTGGGGGACAGGGTTCCTACAATGAGCAGTTCTTC
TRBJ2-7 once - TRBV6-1 CASSGAVPEQYF TGTGCCAGCAGTGGGGCAGTCCCCGAGCAGTACTTC
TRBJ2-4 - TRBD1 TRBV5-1 CASRTGVDKNIQYF TGCGCCAGCAGGACAGGGGTTGACAAAAACATTCAGTACTTC
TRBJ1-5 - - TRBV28 CASRTENQPQHF TGTGCCAGCAGGACGGAAAATCAGCCCCAGCATTTT
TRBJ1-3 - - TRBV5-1 CASSPVTGPSGNTIYF TGCGCCAGCAGCCCGGTCACGGGTCCCTCTGGAAACACCATATATTTT
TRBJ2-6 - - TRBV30 CASVPAPGSGANVLTF TGTGCCAGTGTACCTGCCCCCGGGTCGGGGGCCAACGTCCTGACTTTC
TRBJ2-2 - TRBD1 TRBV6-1 CASSEAGTGGAGELFF TGTGCCAGCAGTGAAGCGGGGACAGGGGGAGCCGGGGAGCTGTTTTTT
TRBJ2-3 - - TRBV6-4 CASSLTGRTDTQYF TGTGCCAGCAGCCTGACTGGCAGGACAGATACGCAGTATTTT
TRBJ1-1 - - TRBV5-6 CASSSNSRKRMNTEAFF TGTGCCAGCAGCTCTAATTCCCGCAAGAGAATGAACACTGAAGCTTTCTTT
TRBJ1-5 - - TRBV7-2 CASSLDRNQPQHF TGTGCCAGCAGCTTAGATCGAAATCAGCCCCAGCATTTT
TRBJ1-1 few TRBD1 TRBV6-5 CASRHRQGGAFF TGTGCCAGCAGACACCGACAGGGCGGAGCTTTCTTT
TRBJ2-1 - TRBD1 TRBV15 CATSRDSGQGQFF TGTGCCACCAGCAGAGATTCGGGACAGGGGCAGTTCTTC
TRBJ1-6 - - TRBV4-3 CASSQGEYNSPLHF TGCGCCAGCAGCCAAGGGGAGTATAATTCACCCCTCCACTTT
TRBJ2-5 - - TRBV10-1 CASSATERETQYF TGCGCCAGCAGTGCCACAGAGAGGGAGACCCAGTACTTC
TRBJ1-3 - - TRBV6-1 CATSQVSSGNTIYF TGTGCCACATCCCAGGTCTCCTCTGGAAACACCATATATTTT
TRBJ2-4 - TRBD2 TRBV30 CAWSGLAGAGNIQYF TGTGCCTGGAGCGGACTAGCGGGAGCGGGAAACATTCAGTACTTC
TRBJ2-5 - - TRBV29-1 CSSGVYREETQYF TGCAGCTCTGGAGTCTACAGGGAAGAGACCCAGTACTTC
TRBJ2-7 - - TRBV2 CASSAIVRFYEQYF TGTGCCAGCAGTGCGATAGTCAGGTTCTACGAGCAGTACTTC
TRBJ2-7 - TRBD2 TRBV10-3 CASSSPGLGFGNEQYF TGTGCCAGCAGTTCACCGGGACTAGGCTTTGGTAACGAGCAGTACTTC
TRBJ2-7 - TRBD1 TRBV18 CASSPPGQGEQYF TGTGCCAGCTCACCCCCGGGACAGGGGGAGCAGTACTTC
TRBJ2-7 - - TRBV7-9 CASSLVSKAYEQYF TGTGCCAGCAGCTTAGTATCTAAAGCTTACGAGCAGTACTTC
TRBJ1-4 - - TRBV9 CASSVVPGPPNEKLFF TGTGCCAGCAGCGTAGTTCCGGGGCCGCCTAATGAAAAACTGTTTTTT
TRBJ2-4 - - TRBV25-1 CASSELLGNIQYF TGTGCCAGCAGTGAATTGCTGGGAAACATTCAGTACTTC
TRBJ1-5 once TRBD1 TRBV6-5 CASRGQGDRQPQHF TGTGCCAGCCGGGGACAGGGGGATCGGCAGCCCCAGCATTTT
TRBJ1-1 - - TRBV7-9 CASSANSVNTEAFF TGTGCCAGCAGCGCCAACAGCGTGAACACTGAAGCTTTCTTT
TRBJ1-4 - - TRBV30 CAWSVAGEKLFF TGTGCCTGGAGTGTAGCGGGAGAAAAACTGTTTTTT
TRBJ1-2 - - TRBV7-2 CASSSHTGHGYTF TGTGCCAGCAGCTCACACACAGGGCACGGCTACACCTTC
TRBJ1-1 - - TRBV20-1 CSASANTEAFF TGCAGTGCATCAGCGAACACTGAAGCTTTCTTT
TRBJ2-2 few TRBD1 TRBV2 CASRRQGDGELFF TGTGCCAGCAGGAGACAGGGGGACGGGGAGCTGTTTTTT
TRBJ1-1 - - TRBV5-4 CASSPKGVNGNTEAFF TGTGCCAGCAGCCCAAAGGGGGTTAATGGGAACACTGAAGCTTTCTTT
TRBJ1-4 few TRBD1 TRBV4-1 CASSQSTGGANEKLFF TGCGCCAGCAGCCAGTCTACAGGGGGCGCAAATGAAAAACTGTTTTTT
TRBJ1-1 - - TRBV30 CACRQVKLNTEAFF TGTGCCTGCAGACAGGTGAAATTGAACACTGAAGCTTTCTTT
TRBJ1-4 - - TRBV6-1 CASKGDKLGGKLFF TGTGCCAGCAAGGGGGACAAGCTGGGAGGAAAACTGTTTTTT
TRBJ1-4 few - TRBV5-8 CASSLSQLNEKLFF TGTGCCAGCAGCTTGAGCCAGCTAAATGAAAAACTGTTTTTT